One sample yielded the 25 T cell receptor beta chains listed below, sequenced in a study of neurological immune-mediated disorders (dated by TCRdb to about 2019). The library came from 5' RACE. The sequencer was an Illumina HiSeq 2500. TCRdb cleaned the public reads at Q25 with fastp, built clones with MiXCR and kept in-frame beta chains. All rows with the same CDR3 protein become a single entry with the most common DNA and genes. Here the sample has tens of thousands of distinct CDR3 sequences; roughly 15% occur a single time. The ten largest clones take up 15% of the sample. The sample comprised PBMCs. These receptors all come from a woman aged 40 to 50 in good health.

This clonotype was counted at least ten times. The chain combines TRBV12-3 or TRBV12-4 with TRBJ2-3; D possibly corresponds to TRBD2 (5 bases). The CDR3 length is 15 residues. Deletions cut 5 bases from V and 7 bases from J, with 19 bases between. For the CDR3, the DNA is TGTGCCAGCAGTAATCCGGGCCTCACTAGAAATACGCAGTATTTT. Translating gives CASSNPGLTRNTQYF.

The chain carries TRBV29-1 and TRBJ1-1; D remains ambiguous. CDR1 is SQVTM and CDR2 is ANQGSEA in the germline V gene. There are 11 residues in the CDR3. V shed 4 bases and J shed 4 bases, with 7 bases lying between them. CDR3: CSVALGTEAFF. The CDR3 nucleotides are TGCAGCGTTGCATTGGGCACTGAAGCTTTCTTT.

This clonotype was seen repeatedly, ten times or more. The chain combines TRBV10-3 with TRBJ2-4; D is perhaps TRBD1 or TRBD2 (6 bases each). V lost 6 bases and J lost 15, with 27 bases in between. The CDR3 length is 15 residues. Germline V lookup: CDR1 ENHRY, CDR2 SYGVKD. The CDR3: CAISDLRGDGSIVYF. Here the CDR3 DNA reads TGTGCCATCAGCGACTTGAGGGGGGACGGATCAATCGTGTACTTC.

This clonotype was seen more than once but under ten times. The CDR3 sequence is CSAMTVDTEAFF. CDR3 nucleotides: TGCAGTGCAATGACAGTTGACACTGAAGCTTTCTTT. The J gene is TRBJ1-1, the V gene TRBV20-1, with D maybe TRBD1 (5 bases). This CDR3 spans 12 amino acids. Germline V gives CDR1 DFQATT, CDR2 SNEGSKA (reference sequence). Trimming removed 6 bases at V and 3 bases at J, with 11 bases between.

This clonotype was counted at least ten times. This rearrangement joins TRBV7-2 to TRBJ2-7, with D perhaps matching TRBD2 (5 bases). From germline, CDR1 is SGHTA and CDR2 FQGNSA. V lost 2 bases, J lost 2 bases, and 10 bases lay in between. This CDR3 contains 14 residues. CDR3 in amino acids: CASSLRRGAYEQYV. CDR3 coding DNA: TGTGCCAGCAGCTTACGACGGGGAGCCTACGAGCAGTACGTC.

At least ten counts were recorded for this clonotype. V gene TRBV6-5 combines with J gene TRBJ1-1; perhaps TRBD1 as D (6 bases). Looked up from germline, CDR1 is MNHEY and CDR2 is SVGAGI. Trimming removed 3 bases at V and 6 bases at J, with 11 bases between. CDR3 length equals 13 residues. The CDR3 region is CASSYTGRAEAFF. CDR3 bases: TGTGCCAGCAGTTATACAGGGAGGGCTGAAGCTTTCTTT.

The table lists this clonotype with many counts. The chain recombines TRBV12-3 or TRBV12-4 with TRBJ2-2; tentative D call: TRBD1 (6 bases). The CDR3 consists of 15 residues. V gave up 5 bases and J gave up 2 bases, with 12 bases separating them. The CDR3 sequence: CASSLTGKNTGELFF. CDR3 nucleotide sequence: TGTGCCAGCAGTCTTACAGGGAAAAACACCGGGGAGCTGTTTTTT.

This clonotype was counted a few times. J is TRBJ1-3 and V is TRBV7-6; D is unclear. The germline gives CDR1 SGHVS, CDR2 FNYEAQ. This CDR3 has 17 amino acids. V shed 5 bases and J shed 0 bases, with 17 bases lying between them. The CDR3 coding sequence is TGTGCCAGCAGCCCAGCTCCAACCGGGGTCTCTGGAAACACCATATATTTT. It specifies CASSPAPTGVSGNTIYF.

In its sample, this clonotype was seen many times. The chain uses TRBV12-3 or TRBV12-4 and TRBJ1-2; TRBD1 matches 9 bases. CDR3 length: 14 residues. V was clipped by 5 bases and J by 7 bases; unmatched bases: 8. The CDR3 sequence: CASSPGQGLGGYTF. The CDR3 coding sequence is TGTGCCAGCAGTCCGGGACAGGGTTTGGGTGGCTACACCTTC.

This clonotype came up a few times. The chain links TRBV4-3 to TRBJ1-4; a weak D match, TRBD1 (5 bases). Germline V gene lookup returns CDR1 LGHNA and CDR2 YSLEER. V was shortened by 1 base and J by 7 bases, with 10 bases between the two germline ends. The CDR3 extends over 14 amino acids. CDR3 DNA sequence: TGCGCCAGCAGCCAAGGCTGGGGCGGTGAAAAACTGTTTTTT. Protein: CASSQGWGGEKLFF.

This clonotype has a count of ten or more. This chain uses TRBV27 with TRBJ1-6, with a possible D match to TRBD1 (6 bases). V dropped 1 base and J dropped 9 bases, with 13 bases sitting between them. Germline-derived CDR1 and CDR2 are MNHEY and SMNVEV (reference sequence). The CDR3 length is 15 residues. In DNA, the CDR3 is TGTGCCAGCAGTTTATTCCAGGGGCTTAGTTCACCCCTCCACTTT. It is translated as CASSLFQGLSSPLHF.

The table lists this clonotype with many counts. The chain employs TRBV7-2 and TRBJ2-2; no clear D gene. Trimming took 3 bases from V and 0 from J, leaving 8 bases between them. Per germline, CDR1 SGHTA and CDR2 FQGNSA. CDR3 length equals 15 residues. The CDR3 is CASSFFRANTGELFF. The DNA for the CDR3 is TGTGCCAGCAGCTTTTTTAGGGCGAACACCGGGGAGCTGTTTTTT.

This clonotype has a count of ten or more. J is TRBJ1-3 and V is TRBV18; unclear D gene. Germline lookup yields CDR1 KGHSH and CDR2 LQKENI. Trimming removed 0 bases from V and 1 base from J, with 10 bases in between. The CDR3 covers 16 residues. The CDR3 nucleotides read TGTGCCAGCTCACCACCGACAACCGGATCTGGAAACACCATATATTTT. Amino acid sequence: CASSPPTTGSGNTIYF.

A note on this clonotype: A read error may explain this, as a much larger clone is one base away. J is TRBJ2-1 and V is TRBV7-2, with D unclear. V gave up 5 bases and J gave up 8 bases, with 13 bases separating them. The CDR3 runs 13 residues. Germline V CDR1 and CDR2: SGHTA, FQGNSA. CDR3 nucleotide sequence: TGTGCCAGCAGCCTTTTTGATGGGGATGAGCAGTTCTTC. This gives the protein CASSLFDGDEQFF.

This clonotype was picked up many times. This sequence joins TRBV6-5 and TRBJ2-2; D unresolved. The CDR3 has 14 amino acids. V was shortened by 2 bases and J by 7 bases, with 11 bases between the two germline ends. Germline V gene lookup returns CDR1 MNHEY and CDR2 SVGAGI. The CDR3, as DNA: TGTGCCAGCAGTTACATCGCATCGAGCGGGGAGCTGTTTTTT. Its protein product is CASSYIASSGELFF.

There are many counts of this clonotype. The genes are TRBV14 and TRBJ2-1; D may be TRBD1 (6 bases). The CDR3 covers 15 residues. CDR1 SGHDN and CDR2 FVKESK come from the germline V gene. Trimming pared 6 bases from V and 0 bases from J, leaving 12 bases between. The CDR3 loop reads CASRRDTSSYNEQFF. In DNA, the CDR3 is TGTGCCAGCAGACGGGACACAAGCTCCTACAATGAGCAGTTCTTC.

This clonotype was picked up a small number of times. V and J are TRBV30 and TRBJ2-2, with unresolved D. Germline CDR1 GTSNPN, CDR2 SVGIG (reference sequence). V was cut by 3 bases and J by 0 bases, with 8 bases left in between. The CDR3 consists of 14 residues. The CDR3 bases are TGTGCCTGGAGGGCAGACCCGAACACCGGGGAGCTGTTTTTT. As protein: CAWRADPNTGELFF.

This clonotype turned up a few times. A read error may be the cause here, since a much bigger clone is one base away. The V and J genes are TRBV5-6 and TRBJ2-3, with 16 bases matching TRBD2. The germline CDR1 and CDR2 sequences are SGHDT and YYEEEE. The CDR3 is 18 amino acids. The CDR3 spells CVSSAGLAGGLDTDTQYF. The CDR3 region has the DNA TGTGTCAGCAGCGCGGGACTAGCGGGGGGGCTCGACACAGATACGCAGTATTTT.

There are many counts of this clonotype. V usage is TRBV5-5 and J usage is TRBJ1-6, with D perhaps matching TRBD1 (6 bases). Germline loops: CDR1 SGHKS, CDR2 YYEKEE (reference sequence). The CDR3 has 15 amino acids. The V and J ends lost 3 bases and 7 bases respectively, with 14 bases between them. The CDR3 sequence: CASSWAPDRNSPLHF. The CDR3 region has the DNA TGTGCCAGCAGCTGGGCCCCGGACAGAAATTCACCCCTCCACTTT.

The table lists this clonotype with many counts. This chain uses TRBV7-2 with TRBJ2-1; no reliable D call. From germline, CDR1 is SGHTA and CDR2 FQGNSA. Trimming left V 5 bases short and J 9 bases short, with 14 bases between. CDR3 length equals 13 residues. CDR3 DNA: TGTGCCAGCAGCGTGGGGTTCGCGTTTGAGCAGTTCTTC. Translated, it gives CASSVGFAFEQFF.

Comments on this clonotype: A read error may explain this, as a much larger clone is one base away. The V and J genes are TRBV6-5 and TRBJ2-1; D may be TRBD1 or TRBD2 (5 bases each). The CDR3 loop spans 14 amino acids. Trimming took off 6 bases at V and 8 bases at J, with 17 bases between the two ends. The germline V gene has CDR1 MNHEY and CDR2 SVGAGI. CDR3 DNA sequence: TGTGCCAGCAGCCCAGGGAGCGAAAGAGATGAGCAGTTCTTC. This sequence encodes CASSPGSERDEQFF.

In this sample, this clonotype turned up many times. The chain combines TRBV3-1 with TRBJ2-2, with 8 bases matching TRBD2. The CDR3 spans 14 residues. The ends lost 4 bases at V and 6 bases at J; junction bases unmatched: 4. CDR1 is LGHDT and CDR2 is YNNKEL in the germline V gene (reference sequence). The CDR3 loop is CASSPGGNAGELFF. The CDR3 nucleotides are TGTGCCAGCAGCCCGGGAGGGAATGCCGGGGAGCTGTTTTTT.

The chain joins TRBV12-3 or TRBV12-4 to TRBJ2-7, with 8 bases identical to TRBD2. The CDR3 runs to 15 residues. After removal of 3 bases from V and 0 bases from J, the junction contained 4 bases not matched to a gene. In nucleotides, the CDR3 is TGTGCCAGCAGTTTGAACGGGAGGGCCTCCTACGAGCAGTACTTC. Translated, it gives CASSLNGRASYEQYF.

This clonotype was seen repeatedly, ten times or more. The V call is TRBV7-2, the J call TRBJ1-2; 9 bases are a match to TRBD1. The junction had 3 bases not matched to a gene; V was cut back by 5 bases and J by 5 bases. The V gene's germline CDR1 is SGHTA and CDR2 FQGNSA. This CDR3 region has 13 residues. The CDR3 region is CASSKGQGYGYTF. CDR3 in DNA: TGTGCCAGCAGCAAAGGACAGGGGTATGGCTACACCTTC.

This clonotype was detected many times. The V call is TRBV7-8, the J call TRBJ1-1; perhaps TRBD1 as D (5 bases). Trimming cost V 3 bases and J 0 bases, with 11 bases left between them. CDR1 is SGHVS, CDR2 FQNEAQ, per germline. The CDR3 has 15 amino acids. This chain's CDR3 is CASSFSDSVNTEAFF. The CDR3 DNA reads as TGTGCCAGCAGCTTTTCCGACAGCGTGAACACTGAAGCTTTCTTT.